The entry below describes one TCR beta chain. This CDR3 spans 15 amino acids. V lost 0 bases and J 4 bases, leaving 12 bases between the germline ends. CDR1 is LGHDT, CDR2 YNNKEL, per germline (reference sequence). This sample is part of a study of blood T cell repertoires in COVID-19. Across the study: Samples taken during acute and convalescent COVID-19 were collected in the United States, Italy and Spain. The cDNA or gDNA used as material had been derived from T cells, B-cell-depleted T cells, or PBMCs.

Original methodology: Estimation of nucleated cell counts was performed using reference gene primer amplification. This table comes from immunoSEQ multiplex PCR, and its TCRdb copy is limited to in-frame clones, with some not included. That table gives V, J and clone size, and the DNA gave D and trimming. The sample has 20,000 or so clones, 84% seen once. The sample taken for sequencing was peripheral blood. The receptor's source is a man aged 35 to 55 with acute or convalescent COVID-19. This sequence joins TRBV3-1 (or the pseudogene TRBV3-2) and TRBJ1-1; D not certain. CDR3 loop: CASSQDLSAGTEAFF. DNA of the CDR3: TGTGCCAGCAGCCAAGATCTGTCCGCGGGCACTGAAGCTTTCTTT.